This TCR beta chain was documented in a study of blood T cell repertoires in COVID-19. Study summary: Recovered status in Cohort 3 required two negative PCRs, clearance, or symptom resolution. COVID-19 samples collected from the United States, Italy and Spain covered acute and convalescent phases.

Clones were sequenced by immunoSEQ multiplex PCR, and TCRdb holds only the in-frame ones, with some missing. The repertoire holds about 140,000 clones, with 84% as singletons. Per the germline V gene, CDR1 is GTSNPN and CDR2 is SVGIG (reference sequence). CDR3 length: 15 amino acids. The V end lost 8 bases, the J end lost 4 bases, and 24 bases lay between the germline ends. Individuals drawn from around 24 US areas were roughly 18 to 89 years old. Membership in each cohort depended on participant-reported clinical history. The receptor was derived from a man aged 45-60 years in a cohort exposed to, infected with or recovered from COVID-19 (not recorded which). The sequencing sample was made of PBMCs or T cells enriched from blood (not recorded which). This sequence joins TRBV30 and TRBJ2-7; possible D gene TRBD1, 6 bases. The CDR3 DNA follows: TGTGCCCTCAAGCAGGGGACCGGTCTCCTTTACGAGCAGTACTTC. It translates to CALKQGTGLLYEQYF.